This T cell receptor (beta chain) was identified in a study of shared clonotypes between healthy human individuals. CD45RA-negative memory and CD45RA+ naive subsets were split from the CD4+ cells. The CDR3 totals 15 residues. The V and J ends lost 10 bases and 5 bases, in that order; junction bases with no gene match: 11. CDR1 and CDR2 from the germline V gene are MDHEN and SYDVKM. Here immunoSEQ multiplex PCR was the method, and the copy in TCRdb shows in-frame clones only, minus some. The sample records more than 2 million clones, 95% being singletons. Study-level results: In this cohort, only blood was sampled, and tissue repertoires likely differ.

As to this clone: Its antigen is currently unknown.

The receptor comes from a man between 18 and 35 years old in good health. Specimen: naive CD4+ T cells sorted from blood. Sample subset: CD45RA+ positively selected. The chain uses TRBV28 and TRBJ1-5; 10 nucleotides align to TRBD1. DNA for the CDR3: TGTGCCATCCAGTTGCCAGGGACAGGGGATCAGCCCCAGCATTTT. Its protein is CAIQLPGTGDQPQHF. Variable domain in full (rest from reference TRBV28 and TRBJ1-5): DVKVTQSSRYLVKRTGEKVFLECVQDMDHENMFWYRQDPGLGLRLIYFSYDVKMKEKGDIPEGYSVSREKKERFSLILESASTNQTSMYLCAIQLPGTGDQPQHFGDGTRLSIL.